This TCR beta chain was documented in a study of T-cell reconstitution after alpha-beta-depleted transplantation in children. This clonotype occurred once. A TCRbeta library incorporating unique molecular identifiers was prepared. TCRdb ran MiXCR on the PCR reads and lists one entry per CDR3 protein. The sample includes a few hundred thousand distinct CDR3 sequences, about a fifth of them seen just once. CDR1 is SGHRS and CDR2 is YFSETQ in the germline V gene. J gave up 3 bases and V 3 bases, and 6 bases lay outside the gene matches. The CDR3 is 16 residues long. The starting material was PBMCs from the stem cell graft donor, obtained from the stem cell graft. The chain uses TRBV5-1 and TRBJ2-2; 9 bases line up with TRBD2. This TCR came from a human donor who donated a stem cell graft to a child with acute myeloid leukemia. CDR3 protein: CASSSAGGRDTGELFF. CDR3 bases: TGCGCCAGCAGCTCAGCGGGAGGTCGGGACACCGGGGAGCTGTTTTTT.